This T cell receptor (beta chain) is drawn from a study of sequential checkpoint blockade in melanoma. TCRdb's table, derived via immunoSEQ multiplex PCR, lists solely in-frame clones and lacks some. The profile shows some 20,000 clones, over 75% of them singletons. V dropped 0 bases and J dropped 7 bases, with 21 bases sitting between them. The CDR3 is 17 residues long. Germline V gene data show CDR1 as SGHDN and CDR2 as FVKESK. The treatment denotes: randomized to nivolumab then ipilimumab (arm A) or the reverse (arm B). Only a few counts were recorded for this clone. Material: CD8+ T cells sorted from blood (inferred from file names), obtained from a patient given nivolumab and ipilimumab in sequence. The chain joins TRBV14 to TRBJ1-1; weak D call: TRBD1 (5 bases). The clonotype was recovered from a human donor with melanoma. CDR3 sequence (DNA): TGTGCCAGCAGCCAAGAATGGGGGGAACGTGATATGATTGAAGCTTTCTTT. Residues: CASSQEWGERDMIEAFF.